This T cell receptor beta chain was observed in a study of beta chain features in type 1 diabetes. Study overall: Age, gender, cell numbers and subset yield matched between patients and controls.

As concerns this clone: The antigen remains undetermined.

CD4+ cells of the naive, central memory, regulatory and stem cell-like memory types were sorted via CD45RO/CCR7/CD25/CD127/CD95/CD27. Reverse transcription of all isolated RNA meant that expressed TCRB transcripts were sequenced. Assay used: immunoSEQ multiplex PCR; TCRdb lists only in-frame clones, some missing. The sample shows about 250,000 clones, around 14% of them seen only once. Germline V lookup: CDR1 SGHTA, CDR2 FQGNSA. The V and J ends lost 0 bases and 1 base respectively, with 10 bases between them. The CDR3 consists of 16 residues. Study findings and constraints: Any HLA-type effect on TCRB rearrangement remained unresolved here. Among patients with Type 1 diabetes, TCRB CDR3s were moderately but significantly shorter in every one of the four CD4+ subsets.

The TCR was taken from a woman aged 40 to 49 in good health. The specimen was naive CD4+ T cells from blood. The J gene is TRBJ2-1, the V gene TRBV7-2; D might be TRBD2 (5 bases). CDR3 sequence reads: CASSLAWELSYNEQFF. In nucleotides, the CDR3 is TGTGCCAGCAGCTTAGCGTGGGAGCTGTCCTACAATGAGCAGTTCTTC. The variable domain in full, completed from reference TRBV7-2 and TRBJ2-1, reads GAGVSQSPSNKVTEKGKDVELRCDPISGHTALYWYRQSLGQGLEFLIYFQGNSAPDKSGLPSDRFSAERTGGSVSTLTIQRTQQEDSAVYLCASSLAWELSYNEQFFGPGTRLTVL.